The 3 T cell receptor beta chains below all came from one sample that was sequenced in a study of T cells in women clearing cervical HPV infection. Measured with immunoSEQ multiplex PCR; TCRdb has only the in-frame clones, and not every one. The sample table sets out 20,000 to 25,000 clones. Sequenced: blood buffy coat. Every receptor here comes from a woman between 18 and 69 years old with a cervical HPV16 infection that either progressed to CIN3+ or cleared (not recorded which).

As regards this clone: The read terminates 3 residues ahead of where the CDR3 ends, so the germline J gene completes it. This chain uses TRBV2 with TRBJ1-4; tentatively, D is TRBD1 (5 bases). In germline, CDR1 is SNHLY, CDR2 FYNNEI. The CDR3 contains 15 residues. The sequenced part of the CDR3 DNA is TGTGCCACCGGACCGTCACCCCCTGGGGCCAACGTA. It yields the protein CATGPSPPGANV. Given in full, the CDR3 is CATGPSPPGANVLFF.

A word on this clone: The sequence runs out 3 residues before the end of the CDR3; the remainder is reconstructed from the germline J gene. This sequence joins TRBV24-1 and TRBJ2-1; 10 positions match TRBD2. V shed 3 bases and J 6 bases; nucleotides not matched to a gene: 4. Per germline, CDR1 KGHDR and CDR2 SFDVKD. CDR3 length: 15 amino acids. CDR3: CATSDIGLAANEQFF. The DNA read from the CDR3 is TGTGCCACCAGTGATATAGGACTAGCGGCCAATGAG.

A note on this clone: The read terminates 3 residues ahead of where the CDR3 ends, so the germline J gene completes it. This rearrangement joins TRBV20-1 to TRBJ1-2; TRBD1 is a possible D gene (6 bases). The CDR3 is 14 residues long. V shed 6 bases and J shed 3 bases, with 17 bases lying between them. Looked up from germline, CDR1 is DFQATT and CDR2 is SNEGSKA (reference sequence). The CDR3 bases that were read are TGCAGTGCGGGAGGGGGGGCGGTAGACTATGGC. Translated: CSAGGGAVDYG. The full CDR3 sequence reads CSAGGGAVDYGYTF.